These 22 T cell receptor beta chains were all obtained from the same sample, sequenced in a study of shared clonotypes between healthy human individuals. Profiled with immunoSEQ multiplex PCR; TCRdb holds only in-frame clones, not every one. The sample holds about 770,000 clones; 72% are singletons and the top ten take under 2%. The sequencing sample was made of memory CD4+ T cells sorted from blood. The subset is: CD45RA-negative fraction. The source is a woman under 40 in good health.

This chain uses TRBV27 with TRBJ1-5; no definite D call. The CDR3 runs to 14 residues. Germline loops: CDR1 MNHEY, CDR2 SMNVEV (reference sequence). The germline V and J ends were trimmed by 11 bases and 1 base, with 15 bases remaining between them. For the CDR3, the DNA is TGTGCCCCCCCGTGTGCGGGGAGCAATCAGCCCCAGCATTTT. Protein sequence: CAPPCAGSNQPQHF.

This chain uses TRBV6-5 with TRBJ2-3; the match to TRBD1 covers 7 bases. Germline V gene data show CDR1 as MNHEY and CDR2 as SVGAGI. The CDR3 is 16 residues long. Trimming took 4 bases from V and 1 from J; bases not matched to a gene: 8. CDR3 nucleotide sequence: TGTGCCAGCAGTTCTTATCGGACAGGACGCACAGATACGCAGTATTTT. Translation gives CASSSYRTGRTDTQYF.

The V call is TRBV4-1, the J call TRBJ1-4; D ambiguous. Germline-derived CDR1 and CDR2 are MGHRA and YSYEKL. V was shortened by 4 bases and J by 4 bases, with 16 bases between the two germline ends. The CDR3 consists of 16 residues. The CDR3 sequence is CASSPSRRNFNEKLFF. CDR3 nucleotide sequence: TGCGCCAGCAGCCCCTCTCGCAGGAACTTTAATGAAAAACTGTTTTTT.

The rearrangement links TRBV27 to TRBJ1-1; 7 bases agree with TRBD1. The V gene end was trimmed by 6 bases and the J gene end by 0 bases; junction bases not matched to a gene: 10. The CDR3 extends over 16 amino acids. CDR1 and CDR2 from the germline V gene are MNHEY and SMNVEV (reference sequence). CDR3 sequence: CASSPSVTGLNTEAFF. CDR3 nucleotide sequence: TGTGCCAGCAGCCCAAGTGTGACAGGGTTGAACACTGAAGCTTTCTTT.

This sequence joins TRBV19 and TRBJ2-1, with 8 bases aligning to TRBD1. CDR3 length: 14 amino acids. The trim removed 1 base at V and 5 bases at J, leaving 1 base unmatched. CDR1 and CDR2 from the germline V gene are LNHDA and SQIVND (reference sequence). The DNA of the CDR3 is TGTGCCAGTAGTATAGGGACAGGGAACAATGAGCAGTTCTTC. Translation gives CASSIGTGNNEQFF.

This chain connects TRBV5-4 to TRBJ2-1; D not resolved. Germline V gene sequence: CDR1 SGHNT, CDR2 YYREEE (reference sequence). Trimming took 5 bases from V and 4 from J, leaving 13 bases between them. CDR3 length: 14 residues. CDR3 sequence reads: CASSPRVDYNEQFF. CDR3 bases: TGTGCCAGCAGTCCTCGTGTAGATTACAATGAGCAGTTCTTC.

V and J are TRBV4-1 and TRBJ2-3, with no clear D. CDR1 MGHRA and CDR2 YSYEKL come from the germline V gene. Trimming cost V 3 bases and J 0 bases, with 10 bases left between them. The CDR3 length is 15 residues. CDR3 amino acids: CASSHGGKSTDTQYF. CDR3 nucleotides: TGCGCCAGCAGCCACGGTGGGAAGAGCACAGATACGCAGTATTTT.

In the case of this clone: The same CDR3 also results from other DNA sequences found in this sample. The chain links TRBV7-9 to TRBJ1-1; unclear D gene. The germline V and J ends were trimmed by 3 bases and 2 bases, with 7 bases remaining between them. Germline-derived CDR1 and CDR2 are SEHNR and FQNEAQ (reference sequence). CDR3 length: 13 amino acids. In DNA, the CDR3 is TGTGCCAGCAGCTTGCAGACTAACACTGAAGCTTTCTTT. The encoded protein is CASSLQTNTEAFF.

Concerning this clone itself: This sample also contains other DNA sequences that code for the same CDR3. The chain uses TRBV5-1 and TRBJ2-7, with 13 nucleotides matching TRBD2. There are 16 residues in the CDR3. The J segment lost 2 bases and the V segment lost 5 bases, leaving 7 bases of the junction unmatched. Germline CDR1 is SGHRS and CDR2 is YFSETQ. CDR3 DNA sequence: TGCGCCAGCAGAACTACGACTAGCGGGGGGACCTACGAGCAGTACTTC. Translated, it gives CASRTTTSGGTYEQYF.

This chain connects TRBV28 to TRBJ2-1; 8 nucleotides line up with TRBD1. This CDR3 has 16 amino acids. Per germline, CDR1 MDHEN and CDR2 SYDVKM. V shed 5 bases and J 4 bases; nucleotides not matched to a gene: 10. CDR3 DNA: TGTGCCAGCAGTGGCACCGGGACAGGAATTTACAATGAGCAGTTCTTC. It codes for CASSGTGTGIYNEQFF.

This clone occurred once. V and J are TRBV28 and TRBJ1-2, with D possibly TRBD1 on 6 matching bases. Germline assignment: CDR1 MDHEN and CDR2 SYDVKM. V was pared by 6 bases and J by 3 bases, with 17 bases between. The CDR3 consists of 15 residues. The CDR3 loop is CASRNLGQKDYGYTF. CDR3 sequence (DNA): TGTGCCAGCAGGAACTTAGGACAGAAGGACTATGGCTACACCTTC.

CDR3 in DNA: TGTGCCAGTAGTTGGGCGGCTATCAATCAGCCCCAGCATTTT. Translation gives CASSWAAINQPQHF. This chain connects TRBV19 to TRBJ1-5, with no clear D. The CDR3 runs to 14 residues. Per the germline V gene, CDR1 is LNHDA and CDR2 is SQIVND (reference sequence). Trimming took 5 bases from V and 3 from J, leaving 11 bases between them.

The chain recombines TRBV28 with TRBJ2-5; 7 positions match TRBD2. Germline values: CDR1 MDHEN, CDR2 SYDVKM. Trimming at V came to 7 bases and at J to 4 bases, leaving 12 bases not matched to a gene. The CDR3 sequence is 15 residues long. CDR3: CASIWREHLGETQYF. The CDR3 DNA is TGTGCCAGCATCTGGCGGGAGCATCTTGGAGAGACCCAGTACTTC.

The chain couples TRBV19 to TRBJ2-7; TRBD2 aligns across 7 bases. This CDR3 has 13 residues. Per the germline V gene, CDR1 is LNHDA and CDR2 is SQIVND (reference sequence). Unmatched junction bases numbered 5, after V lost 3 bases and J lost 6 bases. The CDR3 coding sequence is TGTGCCAGTAGTATCCCCCCTAGCGGCGAGCAGTACTTC. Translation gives CASSIPPSGEQYF.

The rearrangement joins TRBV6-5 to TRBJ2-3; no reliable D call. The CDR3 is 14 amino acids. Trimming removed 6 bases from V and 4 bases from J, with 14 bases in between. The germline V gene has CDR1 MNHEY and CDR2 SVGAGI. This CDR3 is CASRRTDRPDTQYF. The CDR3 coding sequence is TGTGCCAGCAGGAGGACGGATCGACCAGATACGCAGTATTTT.

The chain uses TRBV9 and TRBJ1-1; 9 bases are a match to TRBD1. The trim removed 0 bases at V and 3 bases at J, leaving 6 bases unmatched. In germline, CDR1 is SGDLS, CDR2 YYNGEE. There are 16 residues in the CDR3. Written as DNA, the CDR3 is TGTGCCAGCAGCGTAGGTGGGACAGGGCGGTACACTGAAGCTTTCTTT. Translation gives CASSVGGTGRYTEAFF.

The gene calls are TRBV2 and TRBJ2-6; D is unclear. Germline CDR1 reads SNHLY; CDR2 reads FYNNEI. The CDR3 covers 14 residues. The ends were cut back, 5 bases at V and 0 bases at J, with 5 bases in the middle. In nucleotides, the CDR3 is TGTGCCAGCAGTTCCCGCTCTGGGGCCAACGTCCTGACTTTC. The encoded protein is CASSSRSGANVLTF.

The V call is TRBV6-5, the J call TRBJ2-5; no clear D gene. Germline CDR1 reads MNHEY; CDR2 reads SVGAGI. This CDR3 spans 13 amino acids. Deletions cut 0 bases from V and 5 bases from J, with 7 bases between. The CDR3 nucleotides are TGTGCCAGCAGTTACTCGGGAACGGAGACCCAGTACTTC. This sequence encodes CASSYSGTETQYF.

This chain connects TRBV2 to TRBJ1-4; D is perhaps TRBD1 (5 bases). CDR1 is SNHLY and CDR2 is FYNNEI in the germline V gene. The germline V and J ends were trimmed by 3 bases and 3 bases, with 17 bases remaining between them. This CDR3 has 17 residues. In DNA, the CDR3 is TGTGCCAGCAGTGACCCGGGGCAGGGCTTATCTAATGAAAAACTGTTTTTT. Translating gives CASSDPGQGLSNEKLFF.

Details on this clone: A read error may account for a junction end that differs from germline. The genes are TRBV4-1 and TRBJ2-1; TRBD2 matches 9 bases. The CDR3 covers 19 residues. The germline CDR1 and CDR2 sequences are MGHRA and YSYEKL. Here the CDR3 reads CASSQGTLAGKRSSNEQFF. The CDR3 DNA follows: TGCGCCAGCAGCCAAGGAACCCTAGCGGGAAAGAGGTCCTCCAATGAGCAGTTCTTC.

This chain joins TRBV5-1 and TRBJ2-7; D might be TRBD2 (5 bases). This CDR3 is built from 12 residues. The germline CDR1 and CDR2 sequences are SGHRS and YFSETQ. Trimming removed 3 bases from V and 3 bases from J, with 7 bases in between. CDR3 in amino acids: CASSSGNYEQYF. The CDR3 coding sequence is TGCGCCAGCAGCTCGGGGAACTACGAGCAGTACTTC.

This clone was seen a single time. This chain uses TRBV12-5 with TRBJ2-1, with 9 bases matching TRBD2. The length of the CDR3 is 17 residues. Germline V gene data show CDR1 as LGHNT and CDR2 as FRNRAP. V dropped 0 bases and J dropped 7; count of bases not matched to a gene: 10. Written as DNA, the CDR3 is TGTGCTAGTGGTTTGGTAATAGCGGGAGTACCTGAGAATGAGCAGTTCTTC. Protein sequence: CASGLVIAGVPENEQFF.